One sample yielded the 24 T cell receptor beta chains listed below, sequenced in a study of blood T cell repertoires in COVID-19. Using immunoSEQ multiplex PCR, the repertoire was profiled, and TCRdb retains in-frame clones only, with some absent. The data show some 120,000 clones, with 84% seen just once and 10% to 15% held by the top ten. Sequencing input: peripheral blood. The receptor source for this set is a woman in her sixties or seventies with acute or convalescent COVID-19.

The gene calls are TRBV7-8 and TRBJ2-1; tentatively, D is TRBD1 (5 bases). Germline V gene data show CDR1 as SGHVS and CDR2 as FQNEAQ. V gave up 0 bases and J gave up 5 bases, with 8 bases separating them. CDR3 length equals 14 residues. CDR3 bases: TGTGCCAGCAGCTTAGCCCGACAGAACAATGAGCAGTTCTTC. It yields the protein CASSLARQNNEQFF.

This chain links TRBV29-1 with TRBJ1-2; 8 nucleotides align to TRBD1. The CDR3 covers 14 residues. Germline-derived CDR1 and CDR2 are SQVTM and ANQGSEA. J was trimmed by 4 bases and V by 5 bases; bases with no gene match: 9. CDR3 protein: CSVLLDRGGYGYTF. CDR3 in DNA: TGCAGCGTTCTACTCGACAGGGGAGGCTATGGCTACACCTTC.

The chain links TRBV12-5 to TRBJ1-4, with D possibly TRBD1 on 6 matching bases. This CDR3 region has 17 residues. In germline, CDR1 is LGHNT, CDR2 FRNRAP. Trimming removed 0 bases at V and 2 bases at J, with 13 bases between. The CDR3 reads CASGLVLLGATNEKLFF. In DNA, the CDR3 is TGTGCTAGTGGTTTGGTACTTTTGGGGGCGACTAATGAAAAACTGTTTTTT.

This chain joins TRBV7-9 and TRBJ1-6; 7 bases agree with TRBD1. The CDR3 runs 15 residues. The V gene's germline CDR1 is SEHNR and CDR2 FQNEAQ (reference sequence). With 11 bases clipped from V and 0 bases from J, the junction kept 7 bases outside the gene matches. CDR3 residues: CAGTGESSYNSPLHF. The CDR3 nucleotides are TGTGCCGGAACAGGGGAAAGCTCCTATAATTCACCCCTCCACTTT.

This clone was picked up a small number of times. The rearrangement joins TRBV5-4 to TRBJ2-1; 10 bases line up with TRBD2. The germline gives CDR1 SGHNT, CDR2 YYREEE (reference sequence). With V trimmed by 3 bases and J by 8 bases, 11 bases remained unmatched. The CDR3 length is 16 residues. CDR3 DNA sequence: TGTGCCAGCAGCTGGGAGCGGGGGGGCCTTCGAGATGAGCAGTTCTTC. It translates to CASSWERGGLRDEQFF.

The chain joins TRBV5-1 to TRBJ1-1; D is perhaps TRBD1 (5 bases). This CDR3 region has 14 residues. The germline V gene has CDR1 SGHRS and CDR2 YFSETQ. Trimming left V 4 bases short and J 7 bases short, with 17 bases between. The CDR3 loop is CASSPMGGRDEAFF. The CDR3 nucleotides are TGCGCCAGCAGCCCTATGGGGGGAAGGGATGAAGCTTTCTTT.

The rearrangement links TRBV28 to TRBJ1-4; 8 bases align to TRBD1. The CDR3 has 15 residues. V was clipped by 6 bases and J by 3 bases; unmatched bases: 6. Germline CDR1 MDHEN, CDR2 SYDVKM. The CDR3 coding sequence is TGTGCCAGCAGCCCCCCGGGACAGGCTAATGAAAAACTGTTTTTT. Its translation is CASSPPGQANEKLFF.

This clone was observed a handful of times. J is TRBJ1-3 and V is TRBV19; D unresolved. The ends were cut back, 7 bases at V and 2 bases at J, with 9 bases in the middle. The CDR3 spans 13 residues. Germline-derived CDR1 and CDR2 are LNHDA and SQIVND (reference sequence). The CDR3 sequence is CASNRGAGNTIYF. In nucleotides, the CDR3 is TGTGCCAGTAATCGGGGTGCTGGAAACACCATATATTTT. The variable domain in full, with the rest retrieved from reference TRBV19 and TRBJ1-3, is DGGITQSPKYLFRKEGQNVTLSCEQNLNHDAMYWYRQDPGQGLRLIYYSQIVNDFQKGDIAEGYSVSREKKESFPLTVTSAQKNPTAFYLCASNRGAGNTIYFGEGSWLTVV.

V gene TRBV7-2 combines with J gene TRBJ2-1; TRBD2 aligns across 7 bases. This CDR3 is 15 amino acids long. Germline V gene data show CDR1 as SGHTA and CDR2 as FQGNSA. V lost 3 bases, J lost 7 bases, and 9 bases stayed unmatched. The CDR3 DNA reads as TGTGCCAGCAGCTTTAATGCGGGGGTCGGGAATGAGCAGTTCTTC. Protein: CASSFNAGVGNEQFF.

This clone has only one observation. The chain is built from TRBV7-2 and TRBJ1-6; D gene uncertain. Per the germline V gene, CDR1 is SGHTA and CDR2 is FQGNSA. The CDR3 has 13 amino acids. Trimming stripped 11 bases from V and 4 bases from J, with 12 bases between. CDR3 loop: CAGSTEYNSPLHF. The CDR3 bases are TGTGCCGGATCGACGGAGTATAATTCACCCCTCCACTTT.

The V and J genes are TRBV5-1 and TRBJ1-2; no firm D call. This CDR3 region has 13 residues. Germline CDR1 SGHRS, CDR2 YFSETQ. Trimming cost V 5 bases and J 5 bases, with 13 bases left between them. CDR3 in DNA: TGCGCCAGCAGGAAATCCGCAGATTATGGCTACACCTTC. Translated, it gives CASRKSADYGYTF.

The rearrangement joins TRBV5-1 to TRBJ1-1, with D uncertain. Germline V gene sequence: CDR1 SGHRS, CDR2 YFSETQ. This CDR3 contains 11 residues. The V end lost 6 bases, the J end lost 6 bases, and 9 bases lay between the germline ends. CDR3 residues: CASTTGAEAFF. The CDR3 nucleotides read TGCGCCAGCACTACCGGGGCTGAAGCTTTCTTT.

A remark on this clone: This same CDR3 is encoded by further DNA sequences in the sample. The gene calls are TRBV2 and TRBJ2-3, with TRBD2 matching over 8 bases. The CDR3 loop spans 13 amino acids. The trim removed 7 bases at V and 3 bases at J, leaving 3 bases unmatched. Germline V gene sequence: CDR1 SNHLY, CDR2 FYNNEI. CDR3 DNA sequence: TGTGCCAGCACAAGCGGGGGTACAGATACGCAGTATTTT. Its translation is CASTSGGTDTQYF. The variable domain in full, with the rest retrieved from reference TRBV2 and TRBJ2-3, is EPEVTQTPSHQVTQMGQEVILRCVPISNHLYFYWYRQILGQKVEFLVSFYNNEISEKSEIFDDQFSVERPDGSNFTLKIRSTKLEDSAMYFCASTSGGTDTQYFGPGTRLTVL.

V usage is TRBV25-1 and J usage is TRBJ2-3; 8 positions agree with TRBD1. Unmatched junction bases numbered 6, after V lost 2 bases and J lost 5 bases. CDR1 is MGHDK and CDR2 is SYGVNS in the germline V gene. CDR3 length equals 15 residues. In nucleotides, the CDR3 is TGTGCCAGCAGTGAAGGCCAGGGGGCCGTAGATACGCAGTATTTT. Encoded protein: CASSEGQGAVDTQYF. Together with reference TRBV25-1 and TRBJ2-3, the CDR3 gives the full variable domain: EADIYQTPRYLVIGTGKKITLECSQTMGHDKMYWYQQDPGMELHLIHYSYGVNSTEKGDLSSESTVSRIRTEHFPLTLESARPSHTSQYLCASSEGQGAVDTQYFGPGTRLTVL.

The chain joins TRBV27 to TRBJ1-3; no definite D call. Trimming pared 0 bases from V and 0 bases from J, leaving 6 bases between. Germline V gene data show CDR1 as MNHEY and CDR2 as SMNVEV (reference sequence). The CDR3 is 15 residues long. CDR3 DNA sequence: TGTGCCAGCAGTTTATCAGGGAGCTCTGGAAACACCATATATTTT. Translation: CASSLSGSSGNTIYF.

Only a few counts were recorded for this clone. This chain joins TRBV4-1 and TRBJ1-1; the D is unclear. The CDR3 extends over 16 amino acids. Germline CDR1 and CDR2: MGHRA and YSYEKL. V was clipped by 0 bases and J by 7 bases, with 18 bases between them. The CDR3 DNA is TGCGCCAGCAGCCAAGATGGAGGAGGGTCCAACGGTGAAGCTTTCTTT. Translated, it gives CASSQDGGGSNGEAFF.

The V gene is TRBV19, the J gene TRBJ1-1, with D hard to call. Germline CDR1 and CDR2: LNHDA and SQIVND (reference sequence). V was shortened by 7 bases and J by 4 bases, with 13 bases between the two germline ends. The CDR3 consists of 13 residues. In DNA form, the CDR3 reads TGTGCCAGTACCGTTACCCGGGGCACTGAAGCTTTCTTT. Protein sequence: CASTVTRGTEAFF.

The chain uses TRBV12-5 and TRBJ2-3; D is undetermined. The germline CDR1 and CDR2 sequences are LGHNT and FRNRAP. V was shortened by 5 bases and J by 4 bases, with 13 bases between the two germline ends. This CDR3 contains 14 residues. The chain's CDR3 is CASGPPAASDTQYF. In DNA, the CDR3 is TGTGCTAGTGGTCCACCCGCCGCGTCAGATACGCAGTATTTT.

The V and J genes are TRBV7-3 and TRBJ2-2; D possibly corresponds to TRBD2 (5 bases). The germline V and J ends were trimmed by 3 bases and 6 bases, with 8 bases remaining between them. This CDR3 has 13 amino acids. Germline V lookup: CDR1 SGHTA, CDR2 FQGTGA. The DNA of the CDR3 is TGTGCCAGCAGCTTGGGCGGGTCCGGGGAGCTGTTTTTT. Protein sequence: CASSLGGSGELFF.

The chain couples TRBV6-5 to TRBJ1-2; TRBD1 might be the D (6 bases). From germline, CDR1 is MNHEY and CDR2 SVGAGI. There are 13 residues in the CDR3. V shed 10 bases and J shed 4 bases, with 16 bases lying between them. CDR3 bases: TGTGCCACCCGACAGGATTCCTCCTATGGCTACACCTTC. Translating gives CATRQDSSYGYTF.

The rearrangement joins TRBV5-4 to TRBJ2-5; unclear D gene. The CDR3 runs 14 residues. Germline CDR1 reads SGHNT; CDR2 reads YYREEE (reference sequence). The germline V and J ends were trimmed by 3 bases and 2 bases, with 11 bases remaining between them. CDR3 DNA: TGTGCCAGCAGCTCGGAGTTGGTACAAGAGACCCAGTACTTC. This codes for CASSSELVQETQYF.

The J gene is TRBJ1-5, the V gene TRBV29-1; 8 positions agree with TRBD1. CDR1 is SQVTM and CDR2 is ANQGSEA in the germline V gene. The CDR3 consists of 13 residues. V dropped 4 bases and J dropped 5; count of bases not matched to a gene: 4. This CDR3 is CSVAYRGDQPQHF. The CDR3 region has the DNA TGCAGCGTTGCCTACAGGGGGGATCAGCCCCAGCATTTT.

This sequence joins TRBV6-2 or TRBV6-3 and TRBJ2-5; no firm D call. The CDR3 is 15 amino acids. V was trimmed by 4 bases and J by 0 bases, leaving 12 bases between them. Germline CDR1 reads MNHEY; CDR2 reads SVGEGT. The CDR3 reads CASSSRSAYQETQYF. The CDR3 coding sequence is TGTGCCAGCAGTTCCCGATCTGCGTACCAAGAGACCCAGTACTTC.

The count of this clone is one. This chain uses TRBV7-3 with TRBJ2-5, with TRBD1 matching over 7 bases. Germline loops: CDR1 SGHTA, CDR2 FQGTGA. The CDR3 extends over 14 amino acids. V dropped 3 bases and J dropped 5; count of bases not matched to a gene: 6. CDR3 sequence (DNA): TGTGCCAGCAGCTTGGCAGGGGGTGTGGAGACCCAGTACTTC. It codes for CASSLAGGVETQYF. The whole variable domain, filled in from reference TRBV7-3 and TRBJ2-5, reads GAGVSQTPSNKVTEKGKYVELRCDPISGHTALYWYRQSLGQGPEFLIYFQGTGAADDSGLPNDRFFAVRPEGSVSTLKIQRTERGDSAVYLCASSLAGGVETQYFGPGTRLLVL.